These 28 T cell receptor beta chains were all obtained from the same sample, sequenced in a study of blood T cell repertoires in COVID-19. Sequencing was performed with immunoSEQ multiplex PCR; in TCRdb, only in-frame clones are kept and a portion is missing. The sample shows around 24,000 clones, about nine tenths of them seen only once. Sequenced input: peripheral blood. The receptors come from a woman between 65 and 79 years old with active COVID-19.

The V gene is TRBV19, the J gene TRBJ2-5; D unclear. The germline V gene has CDR1 LNHDA and CDR2 SQIVND (reference sequence). CDR3 length equals 13 residues. Trimming removed 5 bases from V and 2 bases from J, with 9 bases in between. The CDR3 loop is CASSSNSQETQYF. The CDR3, as DNA: TGTGCCAGTAGTTCCAACAGTCAAGAGACCCAGTACTTC. Full variable domain (rest looked up from reference TRBV19 and TRBJ2-5): DGGITQSPKYLFRKEGQNVTLSCEQNLNHDAMYWYRQDPGQGLRLIYYSQIVNDFQKGDIAEGYSVSREKKESFPLTVTSAQKNPTAFYLCASSSNSQETQYFGPGTRLLVL.

This CDR3 reads CASSPEDSEAFF. CDR3 in DNA: TGTGCCAGCTCACCGGAAGACAGTGAAGCTTTCTTT. This rearrangement joins TRBV18 to TRBJ1-1; the D gene is possibly TRBD1 (5 bases). CDR1 and CDR2 from the germline V gene are KGHSH and LQKENI. The ends were cut back, 3 bases at V and 7 bases at J, with 9 bases in the middle. CDR3 length: 12 amino acids. Together with reference TRBV18 and TRBJ1-1, the CDR3 gives the full variable domain: NAGVMQNPRHLVRRRGQEARLRCSPMKGHSHVYWYRQLPEEGLKFMVYLQKENIIDESGMPKERFSAEFPKEGPSILRIQQVVRGDSAAYFCASSPEDSEAFFGQGTRLTVV.

The chain recombines TRBV5-1 with TRBJ2-5, with 10 nucleotides matching TRBD1. This CDR3 comprises 15 residues. With V trimmed by 2 bases and J by 1 base, 2 bases remained unmatched. The germline V gene has CDR1 SGHRS and CDR2 YFSETQ. The CDR3 nucleotides read TGCGCCAGCAGCTTAGGACAGGGGGTCCAAGAGACCCAGTACTTC. Protein product: CASSLGQGVQETQYF.

The chain employs TRBV5-1 and TRBJ1-2; 8 nucleotides align to TRBD1. The junction had 5 bases not matched to a gene; V was cut back by 3 bases and J by 4 bases. The CDR3 runs 14 residues. The germline gives CDR1 SGHRS, CDR2 YFSETQ. The CDR3 here is CASSSGQGTYGYTF. The DNA for the CDR3 is TGCGCCAGCAGCTCCGGACAGGGAACCTATGGCTACACCTTC.

The chain employs TRBV28 and TRBJ1-5; D is uncertain. CDR1 is MDHEN and CDR2 is SYDVKM in the germline V gene. The CDR3 has 13 amino acids. The germline V and J ends were trimmed by 7 bases and 9 bases, with 16 bases remaining between them. CDR3 in DNA: TGTGCCAGCACCCCCACGGTGAATTTGCCCCAGCATTTT. Protein product: CASTPTVNLPQHF. Based on the CDR3 plus reference TRBV28 and TRBJ1-5, the full variable domain is DVKVTQSSRYLVKRTGEKVFLECVQDMDHENMFWYRQDPGLGLRLIYFSYDVKMKEKGDIPEGYSVSREKKERFSLILESASTNQTSMYLCASTPTVNLPQHFGDGTRLSIL.

The rearrangement uses TRBV25-1 and TRBJ2-6; D is undetermined. Trimming stripped 4 bases from V and 2 bases from J, with 6 bases between. The germline gives CDR1 MGHDK, CDR2 SYGVNS. The CDR3 is 14 residues long. The CDR3: CASSVATGANVLTF. Here the CDR3 DNA reads TGTGCCAGCAGTGTAGCTACTGGGGCCAACGTCCTGACTTTC. The full variable domain, completed using reference TRBV25-1 and TRBJ2-6, is EADIYQTPRYLVIGTGKKITLECSQTMGHDKMYWYQQDPGMELHLIHYSYGVNSTEKGDLSSESTVSRIRTEHFPLTLESARPSHTSQYLCASSVATGANVLTFGAGSRLTVL.

The chain uses TRBV21-1 and TRBJ2-1; the table names TRBD1, a call not compared with the DNA. TRBV21-1 is designated a pseudogene. CDR3 length equals 16 residues. This CDR3 is CASSKERPGPYNEQFF. As DNA, the CDR3 is TGTGCCAGCAGCAAAGAAAGGCCAGGGCCCTACAATGAGCAGTTCTTC.

This clone has a single count. The chain has TRBV6-1 and TRBJ2-3, with D perhaps matching TRBD2 (5 bases). Germline V gene sequence: CDR1 MNHNS, CDR2 SASEGT. V was shortened by 3 bases and J by 2 bases, with 18 bases between the two germline ends. The CDR3 is made up of 17 amino acids. The CDR3 sequence: CASSDTPGRGYTDTQYF. The CDR3 nucleotides are TGTGCCAGCAGTGATACTCCGGGTAGAGGGTACACAGATACGCAGTATTTT.

V usage is TRBV10-3 and J usage is TRBJ2-1; possible D gene TRBD2, 5 bases. The CDR3 length is 14 residues. V lost 6 bases, J lost 9 bases, and 18 bases lay in between. CDR1 and CDR2 (germline): ENHRY, SYGVKD. The DNA for the CDR3 is TGTGCCATCAGGGACCCTAGCCGTGATAGTGAGCAGTTCTTC. Translation: CAIRDPSRDSEQFF.

The chain joins TRBV6-5 to TRBJ1-1; TRBD1 matches at 9 bases. J gave up 4 bases and V 7 bases, and 4 bases lay outside the gene matches. The CDR3 covers 13 residues. Germline V CDR1 and CDR2: MNHEY, SVGAGI. CDR3 sequence: CASNTGGRTEAFF. CDR3 DNA sequence: TGTGCCAGCAACACAGGGGGCCGCACTGAAGCTTTCTTT.

The J gene is TRBJ1-5, the V gene TRBV28, with 7 bases fitting TRBD1. Germline lookup yields CDR1 MDHEN and CDR2 SYDVKM. The trim removed 5 bases at V and 5 bases at J, leaving 6 bases unmatched. The CDR3 is 14 amino acids. The CDR3, as DNA: TGTGCCAGCAGTCGACAGGGCATAGATCAGCCCCAGCATTTT. Its protein product is CASSRQGIDQPQHF.

The rearrangement links TRBV7-9 to TRBJ2-7, with D possibly matching TRBD2 (6 bases). The CDR3 spans 14 residues. V was trimmed by 6 bases and J by 2 bases, leaving 14 bases between them. The germline CDR1 and CDR2 sequences are SEHNR and FQNEAQ (reference sequence). The CDR3 loop reads CASSRGGETYEQYF. CDR3 bases: TGTGCCAGCAGTAGGGGAGGAGAAACCTACGAGCAGTACTTC.

This chain uses TRBV7-8 with TRBJ1-3; D unclear. The germline V gene has CDR1 SGHVS and CDR2 FQNEAQ. The CDR3 sequence is 12 residues long. Trimming took 4 bases from V and 4 from J, leaving 5 bases between them. The CDR3 spells CASSSVGNTIYF. The CDR3 region has the DNA TGTGCCAGCAGCTCCGTCGGAAACACCATATATTTT. Based on the CDR3 plus reference TRBV7-8 and TRBJ1-3, the full variable domain is GAGVSQSPRYKVAKRGQDVALRCDPISGHVSLFWYQQALGQGPEFLTYFQNEAQLDKSGLPSDRFFAERPEGSVSTLKIQRTQQEDSAVYLCASSSVGNTIYFGEGSWLTVV.

The genes are TRBV7-3 and TRBJ1-1; 10 nucleotides agree with TRBD1. V shed 4 bases, J shed 11 bases, and the junction held 7 bases outside the gene matches. This CDR3 region has 13 residues. Germline assignment: CDR1 SGHTA and CDR2 FQGTGA. Written as DNA, the CDR3 is TGTGCCAGCAGCTCTGGACAGGGGGATTTTGCTTTCTTT. Residues: CASSSGQGDFAFF.

This clone was seen a handful of times. The J gene is TRBJ2-7, the V gene TRBV25-1, with a possible D match to TRBD1 (6 bases). Trimming cost V 4 bases and J 6 bases, with 13 bases left between them. Germline V lookup: CDR1 MGHDK, CDR2 SYGVNS. The length of the CDR3 is 13 residues. The CDR3 here is CASSALRGGEQYF. The CDR3 nucleotides read TGTGCCAGCAGTGCCTTACGAGGGGGCGAGCAGTACTTC.

The chain is built from TRBV5-6 and TRBJ2-1; 9 nucleotides align to TRBD1. Germline V gene data show CDR1 as SGHDT and CDR2 as YYEEEE. This CDR3 has 15 residues. The trim removed 4 bases at V and 3 bases at J, leaving 5 bases unmatched. CDR3 bases: TGTGCCAGCAGCATACGGACAGGGGACTACAATGAGCAGTTCTTC. Translation: CASSIRTGDYNEQFF.

This clone was picked up one time. The rearrangement joins TRBV19 to TRBJ2-3; the match to TRBD2 covers 7 bases. The germline gives CDR1 LNHDA, CDR2 SQIVND (reference sequence). The CDR3 consists of 14 residues. V was clipped by 3 bases and J by 4 bases; unmatched bases: 4. The CDR3 spells CASSIRLAADTQYF. The CDR3 DNA sequence: TGTGCCAGTAGTATTAGACTAGCTGCAGATACGCAGTATTTT.

About this clone itself: Sequence at one end of the junction differs from germline and may be a read error. This chain joins TRBV12-5 and TRBJ1-3, with a weak D call TRBD1 (5 bases). CDR3 size: 11 residues. Germline CDR1 LGHNT, CDR2 FRNRAP. CDR3 nucleotides: TGTGCTAGTGGTTCTGGACACGGGCTAGATTTT. This encodes CASGSGHGLDF. Full variable domain (missing parts from reference TRBV12-5 and TRBJ1-3): DARVTQTPRHKVTEMGQEVTMRCQPILGHNTVFWYRQTMMQGLELLAYFRNRAPLDDSGMPKDRFSAEMPDATLATLKIQPSEPRDSAVYFCASGSGHGLDFGEGSWLTVV.

The chain joins TRBV7-9 to TRBJ2-7; 8 bases match TRBD1. Germline V gene data show CDR1 as SEHNR and CDR2 as FQNEAQ (reference sequence). Losses at the gene ends were 5 bases for V and 5 bases for J; bases not matched to a gene: 17. The CDR3 is 17 amino acids. The CDR3 region is CASSQIERTGSTNEQYF. The CDR3 nucleotides read TGTGCCAGCAGCCAAATTGAGAGGACAGGGTCAACGAACGAGCAGTACTTC.

The chain joins TRBV20-1 to TRBJ1-1; unclear D gene. V was clipped by 3 bases and J by 0 bases, with 14 bases between them. The germline V gene has CDR1 DFQATT and CDR2 SNEGSKA (reference sequence). The CDR3 spans 15 residues. CDR3 in DNA: TGCAGTGCTAGTGGAGGTGACCCCATGAACACTGAAGCTTTCTTT. Translating gives CSASGGDPMNTEAFF.

J is TRBJ1-3 and V is TRBV30, with D tentatively TRBD1 (6 bases). The V gene lost 2 bases and the J gene lost 4 bases, with 9 bases spanning the gap. The CDR3 length is 13 residues. Germline V CDR1 and CDR2: GTSNPN, SVGIG (reference sequence). CDR3 region: CAWSTGIGNTIYF. DNA for the CDR3: TGTGCCTGGAGTACAGGGATAGGAAACACCATATATTTT.

The chain employs TRBV19 and TRBJ2-1; TRBD1 might be the D (9 bases). The CDR3 extends over 15 amino acids. Deletions cut 7 bases from V and 9 bases from J, with 22 bases between. The germline gives CDR1 LNHDA, CDR2 SQIVND (reference sequence). CDR3 nucleotides: TGTGCCAGTAATAACAGGGGGCGAGCGGGGGTTGAGCAGTTCTTC. It encodes CASNNRGRAGVEQFF.

The chain combines TRBV5-6 with TRBJ2-5, with a tentative D call TRBD1 (6 bases). From germline, CDR1 is SGHDT and CDR2 YYEEEE. The CDR3 contains 14 residues. V was clipped by 1 base and J by 0 bases, with 7 bases between them. The CDR3 spells CASSLTGNQETQYF. The CDR3, as DNA: TGTGCCAGCAGCTTGACAGGGAACCAAGAGACCCAGTACTTC.

The V and J genes are TRBV30 and TRBJ1-1; tentative D call: TRBD1 (5 bases). V lost 1 base to trimming and J lost 5 bases, with 11 bases between them. The CDR3 has 13 amino acids. From germline, CDR1 is GTSNPN and CDR2 SVGIG (reference sequence). Written as DNA, the CDR3 is TGTGCCTGGAGTGATGGGGCGTGGACTGAAGCTTTCTTT. This gives the protein CAWSDGAWTEAFF.

This chain joins TRBV7-8 and TRBJ2-7; 8 positions agree with TRBD1. J lost 2 bases, V lost 2 bases, and 8 bases had no gene match. The CDR3 is 16 residues long. The germline gives CDR1 SGHVS, CDR2 FQNEAQ. CDR3 residues: CASSLREGQGAYEQYF. As DNA, the CDR3 is TGTGCCAGCAGCTTAAGGGAAGGACAGGGCGCCTACGAGCAGTACTTC.

The chain joins TRBV7-8 to TRBJ1-1, with TRBD1 matching 7 bases. From germline, CDR1 is SGHVS and CDR2 FQNEAQ. The CDR3 has 15 residues. V shed 5 bases, J shed 3 bases, and the junction held 9 bases outside the gene matches. DNA for the CDR3: TGTGCCAGCAGCCCCCCGACAGGGCAGGACACTGAAGCTTTCTTT. Translation gives CASSPPTGQDTEAFF.

The rearrangement uses TRBV12-3 or TRBV12-4 and TRBJ1-3, with no clear D. V lost 3 bases, J lost 2 bases, and 2 bases lay in between. The CDR3 length is 12 residues. The CDR3 DNA sequence: TGTGCCAGCAGTTTTACTGGAAACACCATATATTTT. Protein product: CASSFTGNTIYF.

The chain combines TRBV7-2 with TRBJ2-3, with 10 nucleotides matching TRBD2. Germline CDR1 SGHTA, CDR2 FQGNSA. The J segment lost 7 bases and the V segment lost 1 base, leaving 5 bases of the junction unmatched. The CDR3 has 15 residues. In DNA, the CDR3 is TGTGCCAGCAGCTTAGGGTCTAGCGGGGGTTATACGCAGTATTTT. Amino acids: CASSLGSSGGYTQYF.